This record concerns one T cell receptor (beta chain) sequence. Using immunoSEQ multiplex PCR, the repertoire was profiled, and TCRdb retains in-frame clones only, with some absent. This table has 8,000 to 8,500 clones, 60% to 80% appearing once. This entry belongs to a study of immune evolution from preneoplasia to lung adenocarcinoma. V lost 5 bases, J lost 0 bases, and 12 bases lay in between. Germline V gene lookup returns CDR1 SGHAT and CDR2 FQNNGV. The CDR3 is made up of 15 amino acids. The receptor's source is a person aged 55-79 years with lung adenocarcinoma. The chain is built from TRBV11-2 and TRBJ2-3; perhaps TRBD2 as D (6 bases). The sequenced sample consisted of FFPE adjacent normal lung tissue. The CDR3 spells CASSAGTASTDTQYF. CDR3 sequence (DNA): TGTGCCAGCAGCGCGGGAACCGCTAGCACAGATACGCAGTATTTT.